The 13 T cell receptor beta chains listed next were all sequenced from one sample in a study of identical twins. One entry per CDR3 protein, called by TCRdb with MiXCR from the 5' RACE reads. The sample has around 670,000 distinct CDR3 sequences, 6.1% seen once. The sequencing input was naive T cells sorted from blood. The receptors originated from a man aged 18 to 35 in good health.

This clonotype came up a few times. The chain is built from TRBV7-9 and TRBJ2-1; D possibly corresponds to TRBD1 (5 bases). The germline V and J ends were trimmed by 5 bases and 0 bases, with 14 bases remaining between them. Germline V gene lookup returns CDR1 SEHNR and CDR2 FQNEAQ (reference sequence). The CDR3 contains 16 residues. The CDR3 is CASSPQGGDSYNEQFF. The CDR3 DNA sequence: TGTGCCAGCAGCCCTCAGGGTGGCGACTCCTACAATGAGCAGTTCTTC.

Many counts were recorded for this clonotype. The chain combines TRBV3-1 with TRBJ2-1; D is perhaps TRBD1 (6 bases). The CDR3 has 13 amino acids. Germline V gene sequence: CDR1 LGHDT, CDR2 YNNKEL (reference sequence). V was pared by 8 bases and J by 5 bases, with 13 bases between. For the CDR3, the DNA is TGTGCCAGCCGGCAGGGGATGAACAATGAGCAGTTCTTC. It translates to CASRQGMNNEQFF.

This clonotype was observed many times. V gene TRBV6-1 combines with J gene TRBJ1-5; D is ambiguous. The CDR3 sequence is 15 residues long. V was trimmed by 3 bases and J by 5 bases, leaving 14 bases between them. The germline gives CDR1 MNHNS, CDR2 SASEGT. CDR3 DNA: TGTGCCAGCAGTGAGTCTGGAGTCGAGGATCAGCCCCAGCATTTT. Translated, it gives CASSESGVEDQPQHF.

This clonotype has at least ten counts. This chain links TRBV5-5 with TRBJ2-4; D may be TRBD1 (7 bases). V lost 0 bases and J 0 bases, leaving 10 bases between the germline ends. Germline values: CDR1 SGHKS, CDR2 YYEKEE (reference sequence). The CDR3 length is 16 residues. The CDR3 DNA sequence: TGTGCCAGCAGCTTGGGACAGGGACTAGCCAAAAACATTCAGTACTTC. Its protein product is CASSLGQGLAKNIQYF.

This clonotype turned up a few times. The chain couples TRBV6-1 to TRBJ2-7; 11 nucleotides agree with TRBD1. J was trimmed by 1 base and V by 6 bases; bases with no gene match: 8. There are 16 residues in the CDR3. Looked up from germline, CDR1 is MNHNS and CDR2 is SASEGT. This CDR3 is CASRPTGTGGSYEQYF. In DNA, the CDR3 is TGTGCCAGCAGGCCTACCGGGACAGGGGGATCCTACGAGCAGTACTTC.

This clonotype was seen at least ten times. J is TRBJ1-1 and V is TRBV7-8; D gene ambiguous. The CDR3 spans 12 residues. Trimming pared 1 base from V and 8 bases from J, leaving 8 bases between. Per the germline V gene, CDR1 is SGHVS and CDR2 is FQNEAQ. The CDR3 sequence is CASSLVEQEAFF. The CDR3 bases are TGTGCCAGCAGCTTAGTGGAACAGGAAGCTTTCTTT.

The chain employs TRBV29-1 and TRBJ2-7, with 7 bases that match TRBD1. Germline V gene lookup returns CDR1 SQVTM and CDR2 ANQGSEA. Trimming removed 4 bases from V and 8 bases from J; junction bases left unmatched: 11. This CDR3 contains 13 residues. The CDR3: CSVGPRLQGQQYF. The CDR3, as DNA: TGCAGCGTTGGGCCTCGACTACAGGGGCAGCAGTACTTC.

The CDR3 nucleotides read TGTGCCAGCAGTTACCTGGGGAGGGGCTCCTACAATGAGCAGTTCTTC. Translated: CASSYLGRGSYNEQFF. The V gene is TRBV6-5, the J gene TRBJ2-1; the match to TRBD2 covers 7 bases. The CDR3 spans 16 residues. Germline loops: CDR1 MNHEY, CDR2 SVGAGI. V lost 2 bases to trimming and J lost 0 bases; unmatched junction nucleotides: 4.

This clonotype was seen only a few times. CDR3 coding DNA: TGTGCCAGCAGTTTCGGCGGGCCGCCCTACGAGCAGTACTTC. This gives the protein CASSFGGPPYEQYF. The chain combines TRBV27 with TRBJ2-7; TRBD2 might be the D (5 bases). V was clipped by 3 bases and J by 2 bases, with 11 bases between them. CDR1 MNHEY and CDR2 SMNVEV come from the germline V gene (reference sequence). The CDR3 loop spans 14 amino acids.

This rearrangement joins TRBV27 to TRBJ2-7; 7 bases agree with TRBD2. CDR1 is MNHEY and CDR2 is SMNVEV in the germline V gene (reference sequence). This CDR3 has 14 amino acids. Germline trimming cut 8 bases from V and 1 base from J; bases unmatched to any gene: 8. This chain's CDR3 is CASLSGGGSYEQYV. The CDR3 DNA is TGTGCCAGCTTATCCGGGGGAGGGTCCTACGAGCAGTACGTC.

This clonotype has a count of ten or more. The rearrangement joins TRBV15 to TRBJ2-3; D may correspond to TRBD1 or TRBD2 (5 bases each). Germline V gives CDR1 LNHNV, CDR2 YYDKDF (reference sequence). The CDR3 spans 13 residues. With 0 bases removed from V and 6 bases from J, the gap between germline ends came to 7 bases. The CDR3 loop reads CATSREGVDTQYF. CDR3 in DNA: TGTGCCACCAGCAGAGAGGGGGTGGATACGCAGTATTTT.

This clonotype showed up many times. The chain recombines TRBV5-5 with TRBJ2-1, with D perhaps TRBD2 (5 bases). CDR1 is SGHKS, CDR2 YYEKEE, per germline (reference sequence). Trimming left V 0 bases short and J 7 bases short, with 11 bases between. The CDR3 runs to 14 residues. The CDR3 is CASSLALAGNEQFF. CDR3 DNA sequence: TGTGCCAGCAGCTTGGCTCTAGCCGGGAATGAGCAGTTCTTC.

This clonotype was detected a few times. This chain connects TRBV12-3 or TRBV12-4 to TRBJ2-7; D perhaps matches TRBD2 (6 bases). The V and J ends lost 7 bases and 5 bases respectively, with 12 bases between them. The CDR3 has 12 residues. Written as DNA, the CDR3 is TGTGCCAGCACCCTCGCGGGGAACGAGCAGTACTTC. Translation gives CASTLAGNEQYF.